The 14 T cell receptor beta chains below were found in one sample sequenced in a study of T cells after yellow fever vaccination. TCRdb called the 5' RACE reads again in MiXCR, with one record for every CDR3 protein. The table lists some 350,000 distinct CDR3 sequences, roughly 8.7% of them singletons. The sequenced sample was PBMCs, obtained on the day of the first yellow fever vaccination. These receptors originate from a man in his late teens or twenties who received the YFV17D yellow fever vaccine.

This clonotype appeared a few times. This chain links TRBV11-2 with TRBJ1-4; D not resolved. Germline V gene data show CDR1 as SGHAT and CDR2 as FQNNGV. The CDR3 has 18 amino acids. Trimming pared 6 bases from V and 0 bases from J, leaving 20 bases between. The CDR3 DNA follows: TGTGCCAGCAGAAGAAACGGCAGGACCAGGCCAACTAATGAAAAACTGTTTTTT. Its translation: CASRRNGRTRPTNEKLFF.

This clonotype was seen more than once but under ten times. The CDR3 DNA reads TGTGCCAGTACCTCAGGGGGGAAGGGAGGGCCCCAGCATTTT. Translation: CASTSGGKGGPQHF. The rearrangement links TRBV19 to TRBJ1-5, with 7 positions matching TRBD1. V shed 7 bases, J shed 9 bases, and the junction held 12 bases outside the gene matches. Germline CDR1 and CDR2: LNHDA and SQIVND (reference sequence). The CDR3 has 14 residues.

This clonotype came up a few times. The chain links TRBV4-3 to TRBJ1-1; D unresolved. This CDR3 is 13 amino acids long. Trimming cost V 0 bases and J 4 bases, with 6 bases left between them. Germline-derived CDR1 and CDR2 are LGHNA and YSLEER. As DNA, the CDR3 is TGCGCCAGCAGCCAAGAATTTGGCACTGAAGCTTTCTTT. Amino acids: CASSQEFGTEAFF.

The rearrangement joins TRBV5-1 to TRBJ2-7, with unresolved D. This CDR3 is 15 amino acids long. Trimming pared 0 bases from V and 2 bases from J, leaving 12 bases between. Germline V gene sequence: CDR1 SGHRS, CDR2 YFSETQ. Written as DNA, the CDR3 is TGCGCCAGCAGCTTGGCCGGGTTTAACACCTACGAGCAGTACTTC. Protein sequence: CASSLAGFNTYEQYF. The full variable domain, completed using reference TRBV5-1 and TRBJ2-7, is KAGVTQTPRYLIKTRGQQVTLSCSPISGHRSVSWYQQTPGQGLQFLFEYFSETQRNKGNFPGRFSGRQFSNSRSEMNVSTLELGDSALYLCASSLAGFNTYEQYFGPGTRLTVT.

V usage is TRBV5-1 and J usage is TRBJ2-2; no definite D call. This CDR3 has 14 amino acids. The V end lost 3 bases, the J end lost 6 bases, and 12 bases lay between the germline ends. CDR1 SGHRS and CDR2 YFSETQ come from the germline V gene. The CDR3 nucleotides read TGCGCCAGCAGCTGGAAGGTAGAGGCCGGGGAGCTGTTTTTT. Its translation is CASSWKVEAGELFF.

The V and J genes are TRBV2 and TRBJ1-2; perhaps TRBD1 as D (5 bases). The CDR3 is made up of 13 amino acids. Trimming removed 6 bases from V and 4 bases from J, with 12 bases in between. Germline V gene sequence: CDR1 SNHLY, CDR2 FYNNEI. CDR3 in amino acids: CASRGLVIYGYTF. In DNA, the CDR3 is TGTGCCAGCAGGGGGCTGGTGATCTATGGCTACACCTTC.

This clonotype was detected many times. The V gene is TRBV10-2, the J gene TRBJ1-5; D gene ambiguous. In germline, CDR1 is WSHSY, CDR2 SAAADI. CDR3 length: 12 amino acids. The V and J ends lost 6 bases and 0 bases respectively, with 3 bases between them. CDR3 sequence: CASRGSNQPQHF. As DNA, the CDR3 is TGCGCCAGCAGAGGTAGCAATCAGCCCCAGCATTTT.

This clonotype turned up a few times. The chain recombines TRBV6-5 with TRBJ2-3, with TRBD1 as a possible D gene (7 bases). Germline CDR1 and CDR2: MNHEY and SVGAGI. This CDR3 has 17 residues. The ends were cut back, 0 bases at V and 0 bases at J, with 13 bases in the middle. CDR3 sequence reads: CASSYSEGAGSTDTQYF. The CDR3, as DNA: TGTGCCAGCAGTTACTCGGAGGGGGCTGGAAGCACAGATACGCAGTATTTT.

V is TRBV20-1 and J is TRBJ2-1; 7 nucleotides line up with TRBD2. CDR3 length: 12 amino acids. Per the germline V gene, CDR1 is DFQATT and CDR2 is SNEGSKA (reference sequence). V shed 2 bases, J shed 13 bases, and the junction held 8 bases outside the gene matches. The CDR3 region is CSARTSGAAQFF. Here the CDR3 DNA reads TGCAGTGCTAGAACCAGCGGGGCGGCTCAGTTCTTC.

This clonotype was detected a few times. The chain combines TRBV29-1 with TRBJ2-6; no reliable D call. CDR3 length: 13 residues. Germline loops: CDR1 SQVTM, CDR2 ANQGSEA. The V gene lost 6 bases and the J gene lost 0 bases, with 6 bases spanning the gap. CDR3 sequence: CSVDTSGANVLTF. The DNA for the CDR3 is TGCAGCGTAGACACCTCTGGGGCCAACGTCCTGACTTTC. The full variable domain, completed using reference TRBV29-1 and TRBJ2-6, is SAVISQKPSRDICQRGTSLTIQCQVDSQVTMMFWYRQQPGQSLTLIATANQGSEATYESGFVIDKFPISRPNLTFSTLTVSNMSPEDSSIYLCSVDTSGANVLTFGAGSRLTVL.

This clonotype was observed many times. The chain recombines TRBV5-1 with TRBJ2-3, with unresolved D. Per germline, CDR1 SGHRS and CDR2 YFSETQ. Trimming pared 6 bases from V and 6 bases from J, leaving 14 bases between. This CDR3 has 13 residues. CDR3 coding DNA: TGCGCCAGCATGATTTCAGGTCTTGATACGCAGTATTTT. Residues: CASMISGLDTQYF.

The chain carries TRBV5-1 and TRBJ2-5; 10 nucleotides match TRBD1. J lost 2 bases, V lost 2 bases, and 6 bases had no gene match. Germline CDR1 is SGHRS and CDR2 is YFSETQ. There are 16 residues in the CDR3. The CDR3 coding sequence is TGCGCCAGCAGCTTCCTCGGACAGGGGGTTCAAGAGACCCAGTACTTC. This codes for CASSFLGQGVQETQYF.

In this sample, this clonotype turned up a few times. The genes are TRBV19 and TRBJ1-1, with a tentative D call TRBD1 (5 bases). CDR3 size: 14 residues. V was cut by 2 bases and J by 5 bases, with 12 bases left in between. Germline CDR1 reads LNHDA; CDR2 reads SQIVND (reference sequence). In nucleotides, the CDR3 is TGTGCCAGTAGTATATCCGGGGGATATACTGAAGCTTTCTTT. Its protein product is CASSISGGYTEAFF.

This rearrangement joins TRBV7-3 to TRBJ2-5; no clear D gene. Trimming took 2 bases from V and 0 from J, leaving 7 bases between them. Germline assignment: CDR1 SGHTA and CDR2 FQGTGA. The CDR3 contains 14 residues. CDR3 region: CASSLFPNQETQYF. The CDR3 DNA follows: TGTGCCAGCAGCTTATTCCCTAACCAAGAGACCCAGTACTTC.